This TCR beta chain is from a study of blood T cell repertoires in COVID-19. As for the study in general: Nucleic acid was either cDNA or gDNA, and it came from T cells, B-cell-depleted T cells, or PBMCs.

The repertoire was sequenced with immunoSEQ multiplex PCR; TCRdb's copy has only in-frame clones and lacks some. Here the sample spans about 260,000 clones, about 88% being singletons. This CDR3 comprises 16 residues. The trim removed 1 base at V and 2 bases at J, leaving 8 bases unmatched. Per the germline V gene, CDR1 is SGHDT and CDR2 is YYEEEE. The receptor was isolated from a man aged 30 to 45 with acute COVID-19. The J gene is TRBJ1-1, the V gene TRBV5-6, with 7 bases fitting TRBD1. Source material: PBMCs or T cells enriched from blood (not recorded which). CDR3 bases: TGTGCCAGCAGCTTGAGGACAGGTCTTTCCAACACTGAAGCTTTCTTT. This codes for CASSLRTGLSNTEAFF.